This T cell receptor (beta chain) originates from a study of blood T cells in healthy people across ages. Study context: Every two T cells gave about one barcoded beta molecule via template switching. Regarding the study as a whole: A greater number of naive CD4+ cells and higher diversity distinguished long-lived donors from aged donors. The study could not conclusively compare naive and antigen-experienced cells, given its unsorted PBMCs.

This clonotype showed up just once. Its matching antigen is unknown. PCR was performed a second time for about 7 to 12 cycles using a sample-barcoded 5' primer and a J-beta primer mix. A single record per CDR3 protein comes from TCRdb applying MiXCR to the 5' RACE reads. This table has about 640,000 distinct CDR3 sequences, under 70% appearing once. The specimen was blood. This clonotype originated in a man aged 55-75 years in good health.

CDR3 in DNA: TGTGCCATCAGTGAAAGACAGGGGGCGGGTGAAAAACTGTTTTTT. As protein: CAISERQGAGEKLFF. The rearrangement links TRBV10-3 to TRBJ1-4, with 10 bases identical to TRBD1. J was trimmed by 7 bases and V by 3 bases; bases with no gene match: 5. The CDR3 has 15 amino acids. The V gene's germline CDR1 is ENHRY and CDR2 SYGVKD.